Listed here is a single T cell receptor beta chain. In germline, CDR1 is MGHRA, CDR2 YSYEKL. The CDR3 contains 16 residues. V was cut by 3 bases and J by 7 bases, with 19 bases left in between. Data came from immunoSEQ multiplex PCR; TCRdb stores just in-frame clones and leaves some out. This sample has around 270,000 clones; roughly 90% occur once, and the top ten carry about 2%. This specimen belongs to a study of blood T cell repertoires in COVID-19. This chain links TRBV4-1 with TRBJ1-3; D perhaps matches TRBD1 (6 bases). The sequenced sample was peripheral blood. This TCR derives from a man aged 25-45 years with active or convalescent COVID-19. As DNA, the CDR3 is TGCGCCAGCAGCCATCCTGCGGGGGGGCGGTTTAACACCATATATTTT. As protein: CASSHPAGGRFNTIYF.